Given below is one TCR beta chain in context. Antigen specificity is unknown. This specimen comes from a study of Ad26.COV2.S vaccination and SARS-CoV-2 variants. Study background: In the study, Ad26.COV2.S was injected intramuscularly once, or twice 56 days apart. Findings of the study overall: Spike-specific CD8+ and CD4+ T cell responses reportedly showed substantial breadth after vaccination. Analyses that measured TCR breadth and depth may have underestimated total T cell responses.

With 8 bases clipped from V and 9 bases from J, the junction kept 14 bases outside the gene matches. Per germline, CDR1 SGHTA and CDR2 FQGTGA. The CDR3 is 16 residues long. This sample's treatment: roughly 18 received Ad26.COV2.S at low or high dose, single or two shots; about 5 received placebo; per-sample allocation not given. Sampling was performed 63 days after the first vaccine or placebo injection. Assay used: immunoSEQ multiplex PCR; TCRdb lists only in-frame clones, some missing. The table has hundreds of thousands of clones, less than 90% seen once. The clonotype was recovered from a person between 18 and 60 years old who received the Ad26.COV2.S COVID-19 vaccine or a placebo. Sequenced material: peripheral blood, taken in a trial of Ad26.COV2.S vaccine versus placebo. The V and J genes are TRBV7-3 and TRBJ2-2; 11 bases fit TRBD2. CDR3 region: CASCMALAGGYRELFF. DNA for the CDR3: TGTGCCAGCTGTATGGCGCTAGCGGGAGGTTATAGGGAGCTGTTTTTT.